The text below deals with one TCR beta chain. Deletions cut 3 bases from V and 5 bases from J, with 22 bases between. CDR1 and CDR2 (germline): MDHEN, SYDVKM. The CDR3 loop spans 17 amino acids. The data were taken from a study of blood T cell repertoires in COVID-19. Study-wide background: COVID-19 samples collected from the United States, Italy and Spain covered acute and convalescent phases. In each case, the material was cDNA or gDNA derived from T cells, B-cell-depleted T cells, or PBMCs.

Per the study methods: Amplification of reference gene primers provided the estimated nucleated cell counts. Libraries were prepared by immunoSEQ multiplex PCR; TCRdb keeps only in-frame clonotypes and omits some of them. From that table come the V and J calls and clone size; the DNA was used to work out D and trimming. The sample lists around 120,000 clones, 90% occurring once. The TCR comes from a human donor with active COVID-19. The donor label of this sample is uncertain. The chain combines TRBV28 with TRBJ2-5, with D maybe TRBD2 (5 bases). Input material: peripheral blood. CDR3 sequence reads: CASSFPLGLPAAETQYF. The CDR3, as DNA: TGTGCCAGCAGTTTCCCCCTTGGGCTACCAGCGGCGGAGACCCAGTACTTC. The complete variable domain, with remaining parts taken from reference TRBV28 and TRBJ2-5, reads DVKVTQSSRYLVKRTGEKVFLECVQDMDHENMFWYRQDPGLGLRLIYFSYDVKMKEKGDIPEGYSVSREKKERFSLILESASTNQTSMYLCASSFPLGLPAAETQYFGPGTRLLVL.